Each of the 26 T cell receptor beta chains below was sequenced from the same sample in a study of T cells after yellow fever vaccination. From the 5' RACE reads, TCRdb called clonotypes with MiXCR, one entry per CDR3 protein. The data hold some 250,000 distinct CDR3 sequences, with about 7.1% observed a single time. The sequencing here drew on CD4+ T cells sorted from PBMCs, taken 15 days after the yellow fever booster vaccination. The receptor set was obtained from a man under 40 who received the YFV17D yellow fever vaccine.

The chain uses TRBV5-1 and TRBJ1-1, with D perhaps matching TRBD1 (6 bases). CDR1 and CDR2 (germline): SGHRS, YFSETQ. Trimming removed 4 bases at V and 5 bases at J, with 15 bases between. This CDR3 contains 14 residues. CDR3 sequence (DNA): TGCGCCAGCAGCACGGACCCACAGGGAACTGAAGCTTTCTTT. The encoded protein is CASSTDPQGTEAFF.

This clonotype was seen a handful of times. The V and J genes are TRBV25-1 and TRBJ1-6, with 7 nucleotides matching TRBD1. Germline V gene sequence: CDR1 MGHDK, CDR2 SYGVNS. The CDR3 spans 15 residues. The V gene end was trimmed by 5 bases and the J gene end by 6 bases; junction bases not matched to a gene: 7. CDR3 nucleotides: TGTGCCAGCAGTCGAGCCGGGACAGCTAATTCACCCCTCCACTTT. Translated, it gives CASSRAGTANSPLHF.

This clonotype was observed a handful of times. The rearrangement uses TRBV5-1 and TRBJ2-2; D remains unclear. The germline V and J ends were trimmed by 6 bases and 4 bases, with 13 bases remaining between them. Germline values: CDR1 SGHRS, CDR2 YFSETQ. This CDR3 contains 14 residues. This CDR3 reads CASTSGNPTGELFF. As DNA, the CDR3 is TGCGCCAGCACCAGTGGGAATCCCACCGGGGAGCTGTTTTTT.

This clonotype was counted ten times or more. The rearrangement links TRBV29-1 to TRBJ2-1, with 9 bases aligning to TRBD2. V trimming: 2 bases; J trimming: 7 bases; junction bases outside the gene matches: 6. Germline values: CDR1 SQVTM, CDR2 ANQGSEA. The CDR3 length is 14 residues. For the CDR3, the DNA is TGCAGCGTTGAAAACCTAGCGGGAAAGAATGAGCAGTTCTTC. Residues: CSVENLAGKNEQFF.

The chain couples TRBV3-1 to TRBJ2-7; the match to TRBD2 covers 7 bases. The junction had 6 bases not matched to a gene; V was cut back by 1 base and J by 6 bases. Germline lookup yields CDR1 LGHDT and CDR2 YNNKEL (reference sequence). This CDR3 is built from 14 residues. CDR3 loop: CASSQVAGASEQYF. CDR3 nucleotide sequence: TGTGCCAGCAGCCAAGTTGCGGGAGCATCCGAGCAGTACTTC.

The V gene is TRBV5-1, the J gene TRBJ2-1, with a possible D match to TRBD2 (5 bases). Trimming left V 4 bases short and J 9 bases short, with 14 bases between. Germline CDR1 is SGHRS and CDR2 is YFSETQ. The CDR3 loop spans 13 amino acids. CDR3 DNA sequence: TGCGCCAGCAGCCCTGAACTAGAGGGTGAGCAGTTCTTC. Translating it yields CASSPELEGEQFF.

This clonotype was counted many times. The chain links TRBV5-1 to TRBJ1-3; 8 bases are a match to TRBD1. Germline V CDR1 and CDR2: SGHRS, YFSETQ. With 4 bases clipped from V and 3 bases from J, the junction kept 3 bases outside the gene matches. This CDR3 spans 14 amino acids. The CDR3 DNA is TGCGCCAGCAGCGCGACAGGGGATGGAAACACCATATATTTT. Translated, it gives CASSATGDGNTIYF.

This clonotype was detected only a few times. The chain uses TRBV5-4 and TRBJ2-3; 9 positions agree with TRBD2. The CDR3 is made up of 17 amino acids. CDR1 is SGHNT and CDR2 is YYREEE in the germline V gene (reference sequence). With 3 bases clipped from V and 4 bases from J, the junction kept 12 bases outside the gene matches. The CDR3 spells CASSSPGGGRASDTQYF. The CDR3 DNA is TGTGCCAGCAGCTCACCGGGGGGCGGGAGGGCATCAGATACGCAGTATTTT.

This clonotype was counted only a few times. The rearrangement uses TRBV5-4 and TRBJ2-5; 8 bases match TRBD1. Per the germline V gene, CDR1 is SGHNT and CDR2 is YYREEE (reference sequence). The length of the CDR3 is 14 residues. Germline trimming cut 5 bases from V and 5 bases from J; bases unmatched to any gene: 8. The CDR3 sequence: CASSLGQGFETQYF. For the CDR3, the DNA is TGTGCCAGCAGTCTCGGACAGGGCTTTGAGACCCAGTACTTC.

This sequence joins TRBV4-3 and TRBJ2-7, with D hard to call. This CDR3 has 13 residues. V lost 4 bases to trimming and J lost 3 bases, with 10 bases between them. CDR1 is LGHNA and CDR2 is YSLEER in the germline V gene. The CDR3 nucleotides are TGCGCCAGCAGCCTTAGCACGAGCTACGAGCAGTACTTC. This codes for CASSLSTSYEQYF.

The rearrangement uses TRBV14 and TRBJ2-7; D possibly corresponds to TRBD2 (6 bases). This CDR3 is 17 amino acids long. Trimming took off 1 base at V and 3 bases at J, with 19 bases between the two ends. Germline assignment: CDR1 SGHDN and CDR2 FVKESK. The CDR3 spells CASSQVGVGLANYEQYF. The CDR3, as DNA: TGTGCCAGCAGCCAAGTTGGAGTGGGGCTAGCGAACTACGAGCAGTACTTC.

This clonotype was picked up many times. V gene TRBV7-8 combines with J gene TRBJ2-5; 11 bases line up with TRBD2. Germline CDR1 is SGHVS and CDR2 is FQNEAQ. V gave up 5 bases and J gave up 4 bases; unmatched junction bases: 12. The length of the CDR3 is 17 residues. The CDR3: CASSRRLAGFPSETQYF. The CDR3 region has the DNA TGTGCCAGCAGCCGACGACTAGCGGGATTCCCCTCAGAGACCCAGTACTTC.

This clonotype appeared a few times. The chain carries TRBV7-2 and TRBJ2-5; unclear D gene. The V end lost 5 bases, the J end lost 5 bases, and 18 bases lay between the germline ends. The germline gives CDR1 SGHTA, CDR2 FQGNSA. The CDR3 is 15 residues long. The CDR3 protein is CASSPRSLFGETQYF. CDR3 nucleotide sequence: TGTGCCAGCAGCCCCCGAAGCCTCTTCGGGGAGACCCAGTACTTC.

This clonotype was seen repeatedly, ten times or more. The chain links TRBV12-3 or TRBV12-4 to TRBJ1-2, with D possibly matching TRBD1 (6 bases). V lost 2 bases and J lost 8, with 12 bases in between. This CDR3 spans 13 amino acids. CDR3 in DNA: TGTGCCAGCAGTTTAAATTCAGGGACAGGCTACACCTTC. Protein product: CASSLNSGTGYTF.

The table lists this clonotype with a few counts. The chain recombines TRBV4-3 with TRBJ2-1, with 7 bases identical to TRBD2. J lost 4 bases, V lost 4 bases, and 4 bases had no gene match. The CDR3 has 14 residues. CDR1 and CDR2 from the germline V gene are LGHNA and YSLEER. Here the CDR3 reads CASSRLAGYNEQFF. The CDR3 DNA reads as TGCGCCAGCAGCCGCTTAGCGGGTTACAATGAGCAGTTCTTC.

This clonotype has more than one count but fewer than ten. The V call is TRBV20-1, the J call TRBJ2-7; D is perhaps TRBD1 (5 bases). The CDR3 loop spans 15 amino acids. Trimming pared 0 bases from V and 4 bases from J, leaving 16 bases between. Germline loops: CDR1 DFQATT, CDR2 SNEGSKA (reference sequence). CDR3 amino acids: CSARDQGRSKYEQYF. CDR3 bases: TGCAGTGCTAGAGATCAGGGCAGGAGTAAGTACGAGCAGTACTTC.

V usage is TRBV5-1 and J usage is TRBJ1-5, with D unresolved. Germline V gene data show CDR1 as SGHRS and CDR2 as YFSETQ. The CDR3 contains 13 residues. Trimming stripped 2 bases from V and 4 bases from J, with 7 bases between. CDR3 sequence: CASSLNGNQPQHF. CDR3 bases: TGCGCCAGCAGCTTAAACGGGAATCAGCCCCAGCATTTT.

V gene TRBV12-3 or TRBV12-4 combines with J gene TRBJ1-5; a possible D gene is TRBD1 (5 bases). This CDR3 is built from 14 residues. V lost 6 bases and J 1 base, leaving 10 bases between the germline ends. CDR3 in DNA: TGTGCCAGCAGCCCAAGGGACAGCAATCAGCCCCAGCATTTT. This codes for CASSPRDSNQPQHF.

There are many counts of this clonotype. The V call is TRBV10-3, the J call TRBJ2-1, with 7 positions matching TRBD1. V shed 4 bases, J shed 2 bases, and the junction held 8 bases outside the gene matches. Germline V gene lookup returns CDR1 ENHRY and CDR2 SYGVKD. CDR3 length equals 16 residues. DNA of the CDR3: TGTGCCATCAGTGGGGACAGACCCATGACCTACAATGAGCAGTTCTTC. Amino acids: CAISGDRPMTYNEQFF.

This clonotype has just a few counts. The chain recombines TRBV5-4 with TRBJ1-1; a possible D gene is TRBD1 (6 bases). Per the germline V gene, CDR1 is SGHNT and CDR2 is YYREEE (reference sequence). V was cut by 6 bases and J by 0 bases, with 12 bases left in between. The length of the CDR3 is 14 residues. In DNA form, the CDR3 reads TGTGCCAGCACCGTCAGGGGTGTGAACACTGAAGCTTTCTTT. It encodes CASTVRGVNTEAFF.

There are a few counts of this clonotype. V gene TRBV12-3 or TRBV12-4 combines with J gene TRBJ2-5; 7 bases agree with TRBD2. The CDR3 extends over 14 amino acids. V shed 6 bases and J 5 bases; nucleotides not matched to a gene: 9. CDR3 amino acids: CASRRAGDGETQYF. The CDR3 region has the DNA TGTGCCAGCAGGAGGGCGGGAGATGGGGAGACCCAGTACTTC.

The rearrangement uses TRBV7-9 and TRBJ2-7; D is possibly TRBD1 (5 bases). There are 12 residues in the CDR3. Trimming removed 4 bases from V and 5 bases from J, with 9 bases in between. In germline, CDR1 is SEHNR, CDR2 FQNEAQ (reference sequence). Written as DNA, the CDR3 is TGTGCCAGCAGCTCATGGACAAACGAGCAGTACTTC. It codes for CASSSWTNEQYF.

The chain employs TRBV2 and TRBJ2-7; 10 bases line up with TRBD1. Losses at the gene ends were 6 bases for V and 5 bases for J; bases not matched to a gene: 4. The CDR3 covers 13 residues. The germline gives CDR1 SNHLY, CDR2 FYNNEI. The chain's CDR3 is CASRTGTGDEQYF. CDR3 nucleotides: TGTGCCAGCAGAACCGGGACAGGGGACGAGCAGTACTTC.

This clonotype was picked up a small number of times. The chain uses TRBV7-3 and TRBJ2-3, with D perhaps TRBD2 (5 bases). The CDR3 consists of 13 residues. V shed 5 bases and J shed 4 bases, with 10 bases lying between them. Per the germline V gene, CDR1 is SGHTA and CDR2 is FQGTGA. The CDR3 bases are TGTGCCAGCAGCGAGTCACTAGCAGATACGCAGTATTTT. Its protein product is CASSESLADTQYF.

This clonotype was observed a handful of times. The V and J genes are TRBV19 and TRBJ2-1, with 8 positions matching TRBD2. Germline V lookup: CDR1 LNHDA, CDR2 SQIVND (reference sequence). The CDR3 loop spans 16 amino acids. V gave up 4 bases and J gave up 2 bases; unmatched junction bases: 7. In nucleotides, the CDR3 is TGTGCCAGTAGTAGCGATGGAGCGGGAGCCTACAATGAGCAGTTCTTC. This sequence encodes CASSSDGAGAYNEQFF.

The chain couples TRBV18 to TRBJ2-5; D is uncertain. Deletions cut 4 bases from V and 2 bases from J, with 8 bases between. This CDR3 comprises 13 residues. Germline V gene lookup returns CDR1 KGHSH and CDR2 LQKENI. The CDR3 DNA sequence: TGTGCCAGCTCACTTCACAGACAAGAGACCCAGTACTTC. Its protein product is CASSLHRQETQYF.